The source of this T cell receptor beta chain is a study of shared clonotypes between healthy human individuals. The authors ran the assay at deep level. Original analysis: Filtering of immunoSEQ junctional sequences could not match full-length read filtering. TCRdb's table, derived via immunoSEQ multiplex PCR, lists solely in-frame clones and lacks some. V and J calls and clone size are those listed in that table; D and trimming were worked out from the DNA. The table lists roughly 1,800,000 clones, about 95% of them singletons. Naive CD8 cells lacked CD45RO, underwent positive selection for CCR7 and left out terminally differentiated effector memory CD45RA+ cells. With 5 bases removed from V and 4 bases from J, the gap between germline ends came to 15 bases. The CDR3 loop spans 14 amino acids. CDR1 is SEHNR, CDR2 FQNEAQ, per germline (reference sequence). Remarks on this clone: Its target is unknown.

Study-level results: Naive subsets tended to show greater estimated richness than memory subsets.

The sequencing sample was made of naive CD8+ T cells sorted from blood. The TCR comes from a man between 18 and 29 years old in good health. The chain couples TRBV7-9 to TRBJ2-7; D uncertain. The CDR3 region is CASSPKWVEYEQYF. CDR3 coding DNA: TGTGCCAGCAGCCCGAAGTGGGTAGAATACGAGCAGTACTTC. Looking up the rest from reference TRBV7-9 and TRBJ2-7 gives the full variable domain: DTGVSQNPRHKITKRGQNVTFRCDPISEHNRLYWYRQTLGQGPEFLTYFQNEAQLEKSRLLSDRFSAERPKGSFSTLEIQRTEQGDSAMYLCASSPKWVEYEQYFGPGTRLTVT.